The present entry profiles one T cell receptor (beta chain) with its context. What it binds is not known. Every subset had its genomic DNA shared out evenly among several immunoSEQ plates. This table comes from immunoSEQ multiplex PCR, and its TCRdb copy is limited to in-frame clones, with some not included. The sample comprises approximately 2.5 million clones, approximately 90% of which are singletons, and roughly 0.14% rests with the top ten. The entry originates in a study of shared clonotypes between healthy human individuals. General study results and limits: Generation of non-shared clonotypes was less probable than generation of clonotypes shared by all four donors. Across subsets, estimated richness was generally greater for naive than for memory populations.

The CDR3 consists of 18 residues. The clonotype comes from a man aged 18 to 30 in good health. The sequencing input was naive CD4+ T cells sorted from blood. Subset specified: CD45RA+ positively selected. The rearrangement uses TRBV1 and TRBJ1-6; the DNA was not used to check the table's D call, TRBD1. TRBV1 is a pseudogene segment. DNA for the CDR3: TGCACCCTAACCCCCGGGACAGGGACCAGCTCCTATAATTCACCCCTCCACTTT. Translating gives CTLTPGTGTSSYNSPLHF.